This TCR beta chain was retrieved from a study of blood T cell repertoires in COVID-19. The data were produced by immunoSEQ multiplex PCR, yet TCRdb's version contains in-frame clones alone and is incomplete. The repertoire holds approximately 40,000 clones, with roughly 87% as singletons. This CDR3 comprises 16 residues. V lost 1 base, J lost 2 bases, and 5 bases stayed unmatched. CDR1 and CDR2 from the germline V gene are SGHNT and YENEEA. The V and J genes are TRBV11-3 and TRBJ2-1, with 7 bases matching TRBD2. This TCR derives from a man aged 55 to 70 with acute or convalescent COVID-19. The sample comprised peripheral blood. This CDR3 is CASSLGGGGAYNEQFF. CDR3 nucleotides: TGTGCCAGCAGCTTAGGGGGGGGTGGTGCCTACAATGAGCAGTTCTTC.